A selection of T cell receptor beta chains follows, all from one sample in a study of technical replicates of blood from a few donors. Sequenced by immunoSEQ multiplex PCR; TCRdb stores in-frame clones only, minus some. The sample lists 65,000 to 90,000 clones; around 94% were seen once. The material sequenced was T cells isolated from PBMCs. These receptors came from a human donor in good health. Both conserved end residues are trimmed from each CDR3.

TRBV11-2,ASSGTMNTGELF
TRBV9,ASSVGDSSSYEQY
TRBV5-4,ASRSGQGNIEDGYT
TRBV5-1,ASSLARGQPEQY
TRBV19,ASWASWGGNQPQH
TRBV18,ASSPPGQGRIGEQY
TRBV6-1,ASSEDRTLYEQY
TRBV6-5,ASSRGRGNTIY
TRBV19,ATRQGPYEQY
TRBV10-1,ASSLGLGNNEQF
TRBV29-1,SAPSGGPGETQY
TRBV28,ASSTPGTGNQPQH
TRBV19,ASSIRTGINEKLF
TRBV28,ASIGHEQY
TRBV27,ASSATGFRGDQPQH
TRBV28,ASSFSGSSLLYQPQH
TRBV9,ASSSSGRDEQF
TRBV6-1,ATGDSPGTGELF
TRBV7-2,ASSGKRELDYEQY
TRBV28,ASSPLGGGPYEQY
TRBV10-3,AISDQGRQQPQH
TRBV5-4,ASSAAIQETQY
TRBV6-1,ASRPGGVTDTQY
TRBV6-5,ASSPGFSYEQY
TRBV2,ASSYRNRATDTQY
TRBV28,ASSGLRGIQY
TRBV29-1,SVEGLAGAPSYEQY
TRBV27,ASSLLGQAPAYGYT